This TCR beta chain originates from a study of blood T cell repertoires in COVID-19. As for the study in general: Collection of acute and convalescent COVID-19 samples took place in the United States, Italy and Spain. T cells, B-cell-depleted T cells, or PBMCs supplied cDNA or gDNA.

This clone was counted once. Authors' processing steps: Reference gene primer amplification gave estimated nucleated cell counts. Only in-frame clones appear in the TCRdb table, and some are missing; sequencing was by immunoSEQ multiplex PCR. The V and J calls and clone size were taken over from that table, and D and trimming were inferred from the DNA. The sample consists of more than 95,000 clones, 87% of them appearing once. Sequenced sample: peripheral blood. The TCR was taken from a man between 45 and 60 years old with acute or convalescent COVID-19.

DNA for the CDR3: TGTGCCAGCAGTGGGGCCTCCTACGAGCAGTACTTC. Translating it yields CASSGASYEQYF. V is TRBV2 and J is TRBJ2-7; no clear D gene. Trimming took 4 bases from V and 0 from J, leaving 4 bases between them. In germline, CDR1 is SNHLY, CDR2 FYNNEI. There are 12 residues in the CDR3.